This is a list of T cell receptor beta chains from one sample in a study of blood T cell repertoires in COVID-19. The method was immunoSEQ multiplex PCR; TCRdb's version includes in-frame clones alone and lacks a portion of them. The sample contains about 400,000 clones, about 90% of which appear only once. What was sequenced was peripheral blood. These TCRs come from a man between 40 and 49 years old with acute or convalescent COVID-19. Both conserved end residues are trimmed from each CDR3.

V gene | CDR3 protein
TRBV28 | ASNRTTAGELTDTQY
TRBV7-9 | ASSSSGQGAGGYT
TRBV4-3 | ASSQALLAGGYYEQY
TRBV18 | ASSPSVGFNEKLF
TRBV10-3 | AISESPGLGTDTQY
TRBV6-5 | ASSYEGASYEQY
TRBV5-1 | ASSLQPGGQETQY
TRBV5-4 | ASSNTGFGDEKLF
TRBV2 | ASSQYGTGPLGNTGELF
TRBV7-9 | ASREGNSPLH
TRBV2 | ATTRDSLSGEQY
TRBV28 | ASSPDRVREKLF
TRBV28 | ASSSAEGRDTGELF
TRBV29-1 | SVVDRELDEQF
TRBV4-1 | ASSQDAGGGQPQH
TRBV29-1 | SGVRGLDTEAF
TRBV27 | ASGRGRGNEQF
TRBV27 | ASSYGDRGAREQY
TRBV6-1 | ASSDRDRDDQPQH
TRBV9 | ASSVNLDTQY
TRBV5-6 | ASSLRGTDTQY
TRBV19 | ASSFRDREFY
TRBV3-1/TRBV3-2 | ASSQRGRTNEKLF
TRBV7-3 | ASSQGGEQF
TRBV5-1 | ASSLAAGQAYEQY
TRBV29-1 | SVVGLSGNTIY
TRBV5-4 | ASTRTGVDYGYT
TRBV28 | ASTTGGREQY
TRBV7-9 | ASTLGGVQPQH
TRBV7-8 | ASSPLVRHEQF
TRBV9 | ASSVARTGYNEQF
TRBV27 | ASSWGQGERAF
TRBV30 | AWSVTGGETQY
TRBV28 | ASSLSLENEQF
TRBV4-3 | ASSQVQYRTNTGELF
TRBV12-3/TRBV12-4 | ASSGGRGQY
TRBV9 | ASSVGARLEQY
TRBV5-5 | ASSLDRGVSYEQY
TRBV2 | AAGANYNEQF
TRBV4-1 | ASSQGRAGGNTGELF
TRBV18 | ASSPWRGDQPQH
TRBV10-2 | ASSLGYNEQF
TRBV5-5 | ASSRTGFEAF
TRBV5-5 | ASSERVQGHEQY
TRBV7-6 | ASSLVGLAGGEEQF
TRBV19 | ASSTSGNQPQH
TRBV19 | ASSRRQGSNQPQH
TRBV14 | ASSWGRYNEQF
TRBV5-1 | ASSRRRDTNTGELF
TRBV7-3 | ASSLTGGTNEKLF
TRBV5-8 | ASSSRQGGTYEQY
TRBV19 | ASSTGDSSYEQY
TRBV7-9 | ASSPRGGRSYNEQF
TRBV12-3/TRBV12-4 | ASSLFRFHEQY